This TCR beta chain appears in the sequencing data of a study of T cells after yellow fever vaccination. Study summary: Low-cell-number fractions underwent preparation using SMART-Seq v4 Ultra Low Input. Study observations and caveats: A small share of clonotypes appeared in both CD4 and CD8 compartments. Reappearance after the booster was seen for most primary-vaccination clones, at 95% to 97% CD4 and less than 90% CD8.

This clonotype was detected only a few times. Its antigen is not known. Germline assignment: CDR1 MGHRA and CDR2 YSYEKL. V was clipped by 0 bases and J by 4 bases, with 10 bases between them. The CDR3 contains 15 residues. By 5'RACE template switching, TCR cDNA was produced, with a universal primer site and UMIs added in the process. In TCRdb, the 5' RACE reads were re-called with MiXCR into one record per CDR3 protein. Among 150,000 to 200,000 distinct CDR3 sequences listed, roughly a tenth were seen once. The receptor's source is a man aged 18 to 35 who received the YFV17D yellow fever vaccine. Sequences were derived from CD8+ T cells sorted from PBMCs, sampled 45 days after the yellow fever booster vaccination. The V call is TRBV4-1, the J call TRBJ2-1, with D unclear. CDR3 residues: CASSQDQGNYNEQFF. In DNA form, the CDR3 reads TGCGCCAGCAGCCAAGATCAAGGGAATTACAATGAGCAGTTCTTC.